The clone carrying this T cell receptor beta chain was seen only once. No antigen is known for it. The CDR3 has 13 residues. Looked up from germline, CDR1 is MDHEN and CDR2 is SYDVKM. Trimming pared 8 bases from V and 5 bases from J, leaving 15 bases between. It was with 60 Vbeta and 13 Jbeta primers that the PCR ran. Clones were read by immunoSEQ multiplex PCR, and TCRdb kept only the in-frame ones, dropping some. The sample includes approximately 180,000 clones, about three quarters seen only once; the top ten take 6% to 7%. The sample is drawn from a study of cytomegalovirus exposure and HLA in healthy donors. General study findings and limits: About 87% or about 30% of the time was how often most TCR beta V segments were productive, according to an earlier analysis. An analysis that was carried out later associated about 17,000 TCR beta sequences with HLA alleles at 0.05 false discovery rate. Several top significant clusters appeared, in a later analysis, to be linked to common viral pathogens.

Those who donated were healthy bone marrow donors. This clonotype was obtained from a man aged 35-49 years in good health and CMV-seropositive. The chain recombines TRBV28 with TRBJ2-5; possible D gene TRBD2, 6 bases. Sequencing was performed on PBMCs. The CDR3, as DNA: TGTGCCAGCCAAGTGGGAGGATTGGAGACCCAGTACTTC. Its protein product is CASQVGGLETQYF.